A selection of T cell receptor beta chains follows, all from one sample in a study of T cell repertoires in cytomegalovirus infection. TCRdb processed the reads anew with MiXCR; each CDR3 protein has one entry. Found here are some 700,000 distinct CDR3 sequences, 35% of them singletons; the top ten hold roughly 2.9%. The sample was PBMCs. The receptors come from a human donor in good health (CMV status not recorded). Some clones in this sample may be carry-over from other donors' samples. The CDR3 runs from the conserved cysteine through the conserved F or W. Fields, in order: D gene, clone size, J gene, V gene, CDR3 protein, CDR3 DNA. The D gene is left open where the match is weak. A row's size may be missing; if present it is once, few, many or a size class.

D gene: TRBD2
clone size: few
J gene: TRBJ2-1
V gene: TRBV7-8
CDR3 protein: CASRERENQYNEQFF
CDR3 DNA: TGTGCCAGCAGAGAGCGGGAAAACCAATACAATGAGCAGTTCTTC

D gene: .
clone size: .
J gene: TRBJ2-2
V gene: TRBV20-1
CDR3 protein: CSAGPTNTGELFF
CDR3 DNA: TGCAGTGCGGGACCCACGAACACCGGGGAGCTGTTTTTT

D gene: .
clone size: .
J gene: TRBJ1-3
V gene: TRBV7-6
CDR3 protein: CASSLDPGTQHGNTIYF
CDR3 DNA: TGTGCCAGCAGCTTAGACCCTGGGACTCAGCATGGAAACACCATATATTTT

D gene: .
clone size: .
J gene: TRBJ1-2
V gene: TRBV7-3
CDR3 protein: CASSSWEDYGYTF
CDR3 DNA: TGTGCCAGCAGCTCGTGGGAAGACTATGGCTACACCTTC

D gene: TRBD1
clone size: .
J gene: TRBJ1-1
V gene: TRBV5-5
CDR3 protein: CASSRGQGSRDTEAFF
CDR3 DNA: TGTGCCAGCAGCCGGGGACAGGGGAGCCGGGACACTGAAGCTTTCTTT

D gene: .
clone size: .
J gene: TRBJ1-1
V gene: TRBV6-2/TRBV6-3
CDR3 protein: CASSPQKTMTYSSEAFF
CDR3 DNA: TGTGCCAGCAGTCCCCAAAAGACGATGACATATTCATCTGAAGCTTTCTTT

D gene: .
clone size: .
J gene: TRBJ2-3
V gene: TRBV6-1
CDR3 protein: CASSYVQFADTQYF
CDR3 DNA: TGTGCCAGCAGTTATGTGCAGTTTGCAGATACGCAGTATTTT

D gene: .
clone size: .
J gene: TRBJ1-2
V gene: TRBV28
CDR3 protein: CASSTTDNYGYTF
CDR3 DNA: TGTGCCAGCAGTACCACGGATAACTATGGCTACACCTTC

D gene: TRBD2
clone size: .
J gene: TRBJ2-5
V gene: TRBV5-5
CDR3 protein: CASSLGTTQETQYF
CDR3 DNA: TGTGCCAGCAGCCTAGGGACTACCCAAGAGACCCAGTACTTC

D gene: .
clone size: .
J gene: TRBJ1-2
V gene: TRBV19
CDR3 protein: CASTAGKLHTF
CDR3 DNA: TGTGCCAGTACCGCGGGAAAGCTCCACACCTTC

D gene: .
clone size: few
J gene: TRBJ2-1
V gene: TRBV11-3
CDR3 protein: CASSPRVGGRSYNEQFF
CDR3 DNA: TGTGCCAGCAGCCCAAGGGTTGGGGGACGCTCCTACAATGAGCAGTTCTTC

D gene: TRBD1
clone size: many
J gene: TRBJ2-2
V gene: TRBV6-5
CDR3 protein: CASSFGQGTGELFF
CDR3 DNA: TGTGCCAGCAGTTTTGGACAGGGCACCGGGGAGCTGTTTTTT

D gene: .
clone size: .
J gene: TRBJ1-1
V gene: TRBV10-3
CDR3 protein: CDISESVYINTEAFF
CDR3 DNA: TGTGACATCAGTGAGTCGGTTTACATTAACACTGAAGCTTTCTTT

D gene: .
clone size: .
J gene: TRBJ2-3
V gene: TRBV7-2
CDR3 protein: CASSLWRDPDTQYF
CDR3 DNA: TGTGCCAGCAGCTTATGGCGGGATCCAGATACGCAGTATTTT

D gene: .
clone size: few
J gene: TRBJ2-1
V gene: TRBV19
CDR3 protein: CASSTSRGYEQFF
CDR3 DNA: TGTGCCAGTAGCACCTCTAGAGGTTATGAGCAGTTCTTC

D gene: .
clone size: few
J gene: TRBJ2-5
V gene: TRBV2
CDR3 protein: CASLLGEDETQYF
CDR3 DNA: TGTGCCAGCTTACTCGGGGAGGATGAGACCCAGTACTTC

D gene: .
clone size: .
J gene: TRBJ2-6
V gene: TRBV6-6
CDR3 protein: CASSYNGANVLTF
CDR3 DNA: TGTGCCAGCAGTTACAATGGGGCCAACGTCCTGACTTTC

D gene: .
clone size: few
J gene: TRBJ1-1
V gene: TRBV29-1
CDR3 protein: CSVVAAEAFF
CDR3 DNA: TGCAGCGTTGTTGCCGCTGAAGCTTTCTTT

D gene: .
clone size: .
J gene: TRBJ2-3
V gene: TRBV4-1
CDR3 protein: CASSIQTGSTDTQYF
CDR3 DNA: TGCGCCAGCAGCATCCAAACCGGATCCACAGATACGCAGTATTTT

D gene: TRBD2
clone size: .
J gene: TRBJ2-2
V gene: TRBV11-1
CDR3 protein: CASSPGLAGPNTGELFF
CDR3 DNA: TGTGCCAGCAGCCCGGGACTAGCGGGGCCGAACACCGGGGAGCTGTTTTTT

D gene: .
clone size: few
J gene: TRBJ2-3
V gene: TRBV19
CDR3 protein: CATSGASTDTQYF
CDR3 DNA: TGTGCCACATCAGGGGCTAGCACAGATACGCAGTATTTT

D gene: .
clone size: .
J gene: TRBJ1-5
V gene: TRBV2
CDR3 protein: CASSDFASNQPQHF
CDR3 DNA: TGTGCCAGCAGTGACTTCGCGAGCAATCAGCCCCAGCATTTT

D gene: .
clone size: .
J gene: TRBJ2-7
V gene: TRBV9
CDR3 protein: CASSSEAGAWYEQYF
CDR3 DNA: TGTGCCAGCAGCTCCGAGGCAGGGGCCTGGTACGAGCAGTACTTC

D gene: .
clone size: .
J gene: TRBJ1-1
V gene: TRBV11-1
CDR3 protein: CSSSLASRNTEAFF
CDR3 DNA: TGTTCCAGCAGCTTAGCCTCCCGGAACACTGAAGCTTTCTTT

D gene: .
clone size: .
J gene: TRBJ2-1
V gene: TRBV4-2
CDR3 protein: CASSQEPGSYNEQFF
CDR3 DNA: TGTGCCAGCAGCCAAGAGCCGGGTAGCTACAATGAGCAGTTCTTC

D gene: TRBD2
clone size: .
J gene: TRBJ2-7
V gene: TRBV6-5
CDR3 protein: CASSWSAGGYSYEQYF
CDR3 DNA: TGTGCCAGCAGTTGGTCTGCGGGAGGGTACTCCTACGAGCAGTACTTC

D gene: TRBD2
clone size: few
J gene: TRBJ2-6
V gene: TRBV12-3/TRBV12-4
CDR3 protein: CASSYRGGGSGANVLTF
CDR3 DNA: TGTGCCAGCAGTTATCGCGGGGGGGGCTCTGGGGCCAACGTCCTGACTTTC

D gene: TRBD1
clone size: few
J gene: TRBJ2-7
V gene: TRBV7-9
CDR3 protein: CASRPRAGGSYEQYF
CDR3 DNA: TGTGCCAGCAGACCCCGGGCAGGGGGTTCCTACGAGCAGTACTTC

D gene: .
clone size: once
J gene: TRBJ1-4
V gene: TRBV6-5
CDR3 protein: CASTDYATNEKLFF
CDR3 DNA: TGTGCCAGCACCGATTACGCAACTAATGAAAAACTGTTTTTT

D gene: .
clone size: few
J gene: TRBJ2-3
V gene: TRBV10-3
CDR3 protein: CAISAHTSTDTQYF
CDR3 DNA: TGTGCCATCAGTGCACATACTAGCACAGATACGCAGTATTTT

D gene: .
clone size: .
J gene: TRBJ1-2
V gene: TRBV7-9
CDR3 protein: CASRIQGRYGYTF
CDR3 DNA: TGTGCCAGCAGGATCCAGGGGCGCTATGGCTACACCTTC

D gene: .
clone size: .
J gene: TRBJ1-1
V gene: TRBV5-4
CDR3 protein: CASSPSPQNGGEAFF
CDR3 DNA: TGTGCCAGCAGCCCGTCGCCCCAAAATGGGGGCGAAGCTTTCTTT

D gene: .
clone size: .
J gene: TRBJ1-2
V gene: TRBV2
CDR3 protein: CASSENGPNYGYTF
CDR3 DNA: TGTGCCAGCAGTGAAAACGGACCTAACTATGGCTACACCTTC

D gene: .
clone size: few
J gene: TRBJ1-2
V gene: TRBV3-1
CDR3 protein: CASSQGRNSGSFYGYTF
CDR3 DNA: TGTGCCAGCAGCCAAGGTAGGAACAGCGGATCCTTCTATGGCTACACCTTC

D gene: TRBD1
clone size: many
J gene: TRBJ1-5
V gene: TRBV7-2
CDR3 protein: CASSQGQGGGQPQHF
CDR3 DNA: TGTGCCAGCAGCCAAGGACAGGGCGGCGGTCAGCCCCAGCATTTT

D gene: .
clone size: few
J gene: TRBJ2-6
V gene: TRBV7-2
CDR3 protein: CASSSQSGANVLTF
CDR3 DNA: TGTGCCAGCAGCTCCCAATCTGGGGCCAACGTCCTGACTTTC

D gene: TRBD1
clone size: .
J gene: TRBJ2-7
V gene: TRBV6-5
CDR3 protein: CAGSYYGTGPYEQYF
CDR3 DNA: TGTGCCGGCAGTTACTACGGGACAGGGCCATACGAGCAGTACTTC

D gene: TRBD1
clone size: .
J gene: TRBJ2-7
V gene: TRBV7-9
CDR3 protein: CASSPRRTGGPYEQYF
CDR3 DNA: TGTGCCAGCAGCCCCCGAAGGACAGGGGGCCCCTACGAGCAGTACTTC

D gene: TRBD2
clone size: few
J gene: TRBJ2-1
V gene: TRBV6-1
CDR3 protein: CASRLIAGLVDEQFF
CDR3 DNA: TGTGCCAGCAGACTTATAGCGGGATTGGTGGATGAGCAGTTCTTC

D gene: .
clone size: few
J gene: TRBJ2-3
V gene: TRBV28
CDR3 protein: CASRFRDRRLMDTQYF
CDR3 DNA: TGTGCCAGCAGGTTTAGGGACCGACGGTTAATGGATACGCAGTATTTT

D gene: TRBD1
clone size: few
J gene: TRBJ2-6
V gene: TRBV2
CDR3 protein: CASTRDRVVGANVLTF
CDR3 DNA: TGTGCCAGCACCCGGGACAGGGTGGTTGGGGCCAACGTCCTGACTTTC

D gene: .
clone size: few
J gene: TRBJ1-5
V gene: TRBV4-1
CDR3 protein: CASSQESRSNQPQHF
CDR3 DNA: TGCGCCAGCAGCCAAGAAAGCAGGAGCAATCAGCCCCAGCATTTT

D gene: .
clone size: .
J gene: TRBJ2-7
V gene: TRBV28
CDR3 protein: CASSNTLGVEQYF
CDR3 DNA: TGTGCCAGCAGTAACACCCTGGGCGTGGAGCAGTACTTC

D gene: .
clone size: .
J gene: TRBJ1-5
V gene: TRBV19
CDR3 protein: CASSIGGMRNNQPQHF
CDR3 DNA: TGTGCCAGTAGTATCGGGGGAATGAGGAACAATCAGCCCCAGCATTTT

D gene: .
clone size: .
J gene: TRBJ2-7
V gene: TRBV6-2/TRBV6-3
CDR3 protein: CASRRAYEQYF
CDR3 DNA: TGTGCCAGCAGAAGAGCCTACGAGCAGTACTTC

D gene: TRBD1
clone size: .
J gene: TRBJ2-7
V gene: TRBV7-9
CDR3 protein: CASHRLGQGTYEQYF
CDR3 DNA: TGTGCCAGCCACCGGTTGGGACAGGGGACCTACGAGCAGTACTTC

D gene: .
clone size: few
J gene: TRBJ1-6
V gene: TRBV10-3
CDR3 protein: CAISGTVSGSPLHF
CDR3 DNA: TGTGCCATCAGTGGGACAGTCTCGGGTTCACCCCTCCACTTT

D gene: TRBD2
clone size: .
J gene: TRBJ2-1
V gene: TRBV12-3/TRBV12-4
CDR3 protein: CASSPSWVAGGYNEQFF
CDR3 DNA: TGTGCCAGCAGTCCCTCGTGGGTAGCGGGAGGATACAATGAGCAGTTCTTC

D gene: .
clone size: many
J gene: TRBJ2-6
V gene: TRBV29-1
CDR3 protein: CSVMSASGANVLTF
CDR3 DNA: TGCAGCGTGATGTCGGCGTCTGGGGCCAACGTCCTGACTTTC

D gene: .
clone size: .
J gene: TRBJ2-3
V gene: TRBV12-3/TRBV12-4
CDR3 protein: CASRSGLGDTQYF
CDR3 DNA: TGTGCCAGCAGGTCGGGATTGGGAGATACGCAGTATTTT

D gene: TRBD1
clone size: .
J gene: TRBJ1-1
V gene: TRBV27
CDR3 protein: CASSPSGRGPMNTEAFF
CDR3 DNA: TGTGCCAGCAGTCCGTCCGGGAGGGGGCCCATGAACACTGAAGCTTTCTTT

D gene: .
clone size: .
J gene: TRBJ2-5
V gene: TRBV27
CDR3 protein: CARSSRTRGWETQYF
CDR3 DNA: TGTGCCCGCAGTTCACGGACTCGAGGATGGGAGACCCAGTACTTC

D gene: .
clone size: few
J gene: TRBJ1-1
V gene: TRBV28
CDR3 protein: CASSPIMADMNTEAFF
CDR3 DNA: TGTGCCAGCAGCCCGATTATGGCCGACATGAACACTGAAGCTTTCTTT

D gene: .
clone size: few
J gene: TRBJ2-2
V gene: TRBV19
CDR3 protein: CASSITGALHGELFF
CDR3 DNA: TGTGCCAGTAGTATAACCGGGGCTTTGCACGGGGAGCTGTTTTTT

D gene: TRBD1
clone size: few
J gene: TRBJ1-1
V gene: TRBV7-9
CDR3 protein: CASSLRSGGDEAFF
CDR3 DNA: TGTGCCAGCAGCCTCCGGTCAGGGGGCGATGAAGCTTTCTTT

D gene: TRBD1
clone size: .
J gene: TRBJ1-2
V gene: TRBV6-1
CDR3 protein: CASRAIGQAGYGYTF
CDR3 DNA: TGTGCCAGCAGAGCCATAGGACAGGCTGGATATGGCTACACCTTC

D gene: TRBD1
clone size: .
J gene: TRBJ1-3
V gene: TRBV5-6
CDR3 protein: CASSPTRWQGETETSGNTIYF
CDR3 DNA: TGTGCCAGCAGCCCCACGCGCTGGCAGGGGGAAACCGAAACCTCTGGAAACACCATATATTTT

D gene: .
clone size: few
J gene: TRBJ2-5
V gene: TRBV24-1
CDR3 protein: CATSDLGEETQYF
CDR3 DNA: TGTGCCACCAGTGATTTGGGGGAAGAGACCCAGTACTTC